This T cell receptor beta chain was identified during a study of cytomegalovirus exposure and HLA in healthy donors. J lost 7 bases, V lost 1 base, and 4 bases had no gene match. From germline, CDR1 is GTSNPN and CDR2 SVGIG (reference sequence). The CDR3 sequence is 14 residues long. Findings and caveats of the study: Cytomegalovirus-associated status was assigned to about 180 TCR beta chains. Later on, an analysis showed TCR association rates differing by HLA locus, with DRB1 the most and HLA-C the fewest. Earlier findings revealed that most TCR beta V segments proved productive either about 87% or about 30% of the time.

This clone was seen more than once but under ten times. Its antigen is still unknown. The PCR used 60 Vbeta and 13 Jbeta primers. Some clones are missing from TCRdb's copy, which holds only in-frame ones; the method was immunoSEQ multiplex PCR. The sample shows 81,000 or so clones, approximately 65% of them seen only once. This chain joins TRBV30 and TRBJ1-6, with 7 positions matching TRBD1. The sample consisted of PBMCs. This TCR was recovered from a woman under 40 in good health and CMV-seropositive. Here the CDR3 reads CAWSGTGINSPLHF. DNA of the CDR3: TGTGCCTGGAGTGGGACAGGCATCAATTCACCCCTCCACTTT.